A single sample gave rise to the 4 T cell receptor beta chains below, sequenced in a study of CD8 T cells in ankylosing spondylitis. TCRdb re-derived calls from the 5' RACE reads in MiXCR, one entry per CDR3 protein. The data show more than 200,000 distinct CDR3 sequences, with roughly 25% seen just once and more than 0.6% held by the top ten. Sequenced input: blood, either unsorted or a sorted T cell fraction (not recorded which). These TCRs come from a male donor with ankylosing spondylitis or in good health (not recorded which).

V usage is TRBV20-1 and J usage is TRBJ2-3; weak D call: TRBD2 (6 bases). This CDR3 is 13 amino acids long. The germline V and J ends were trimmed by 3 bases and 6 bases, with 13 bases remaining between them. CDR1 and CDR2 from the germline V gene are DFQATT and SNEGSKA (reference sequence). The CDR3 DNA is TGCAGTGCTAGTCGGGGGTCCCGGGATACGCAGTATTTT. Protein: CSASRGSRDTQYF.

J is TRBJ2-4 and V is TRBV18; 9 bases align to TRBD1. The CDR3 is 14 amino acids. The ends lost 4 bases at V and 6 bases at J; junction bases unmatched: 4. The germline V gene encodes CDR1 KGHSH and CDR2 LQKENI. CDR3 in DNA: TGTGCCAGCTCACAGGACAGGGGAACAAACATTCAGTACTTC. Encoded protein: CASSQDRGTNIQYF.

V usage is TRBV3-1 and J usage is TRBJ2-1, with D unresolved. CDR3 size: 15 residues. Germline V gene sequence: CDR1 LGHDT, CDR2 YNNKEL (reference sequence). Between the trimmed V and J ends, which lost 1 base and 6 bases, there was a span of 13 bases. In DNA form, the CDR3 reads TGTGCCAGCAGCCAAGCCCAGGTTGGTATCAATGAGCAGTTCTTC. It codes for CASSQAQVGINEQFF.

This clonotype was detected ten times or more. The chain carries TRBV4-2 and TRBJ2-7; TRBD2 matches 7 bases. Germline-derived CDR1 and CDR2 are LGHNA and YNFKEQ. The CDR3 is 15 residues long. The trim removed 0 bases at V and 4 bases at J, leaving 6 bases unmatched. CDR3 bases: TGTGCCAGCAGCCAAGATTTGGAAGCGGGGTACGAGCAGTACTTC. Protein: CASSQDLEAGYEQYF.